Below, 30 T cell receptor beta chains from the same sample are listed, as sequenced in a study of human T cells and chemical hapten exposure. Time point reported: healthy volunteer bleed at 6 weeks. The authors extracted total RNA from unfractionated whole blood. TCRdb called the RACE reads again in MiXCR, with one record for every CDR3 protein. The table lists fewer than 100,000 distinct CDR3 sequences, around 9.3% of them singletons. The sequencing input was whole blood. The receptors derive from a female donor in good health. Some clones in this sample may be carry-over from other donors' samples.

The gene calls are TRBV2 and TRBJ1-2; D remains unclear. V lost 1 base and J 13 bases, leaving 10 bases between the germline ends. Germline V gene sequence: CDR1 SNHLY, CDR2 FYNNEI. The length of the CDR3 is 11 residues. CDR3 bases: TGTGCCAGCAGTGAAGTTAGGGCTTCCACCTTC. It codes for CASSEVRASTF.

This clonotype was observed many times. This chain uses TRBV27 with TRBJ1-5; unclear D gene. Trimming took 1 base from V and 1 from J, leaving 5 bases between them. CDR3 size: 14 residues. Germline CDR1 and CDR2: MNHEY and SMNVEV (reference sequence). The CDR3 nucleotides read TGTGCCAGCAGTTTATTTCCCAGCAATCAGCCCCAGCATTTT. Translating it yields CASSLFPSNQPQHF.

There are a few counts of this clonotype. V usage is TRBV7-9 and J usage is TRBJ2-6; 8 bases are shared with TRBD1. Germline V gene lookup returns CDR1 SEHNR and CDR2 FQNEAQ (reference sequence). This CDR3 is 19 amino acids long. The trim removed 3 bases at V and 5 bases at J, leaving 15 bases unmatched. CDR3 sequence: CASSFQQGGVRTRANVLTF. CDR3 DNA sequence: TGTGCCAGCAGCTTCCAACAGGGGGGCGTGAGGACTAGGGCCAACGTCCTGACTTTC.

This clonotype came up many times. The chain combines TRBV20-1 with TRBJ1-2; tentative D call: TRBD1 (5 bases). The CDR3 is made up of 15 amino acids. Germline V lookup: CDR1 DFQATT, CDR2 SNEGSKA (reference sequence). Deletions cut 6 bases from V and 5 bases from J, with 22 bases between. This CDR3 reads CSAQEQGSSNYGYTF. CDR3 bases: TGCAGTGCCCAAGAGCAGGGTTCCTCAAATTATGGCTACACCTTC.

This clonotype was observed a few times. V is TRBV27 and J is TRBJ1-2; 7 bases match TRBD1. This CDR3 contains 16 residues. The junction had 15 bases not matched to a gene; V was cut back by 6 bases and J by 5 bases. The germline gives CDR1 MNHEY, CDR2 SMNVEV (reference sequence). CDR3 nucleotides: TGTGCCAGCAGCTCTACAGGGGCTTCAACTCCTTATGGCTACACCTTC. It encodes CASSSTGASTPYGYTF.

The J gene is TRBJ2-3, the V gene TRBV3-1, with 8 nucleotides matching TRBD1. V lost 3 bases, J lost 2 bases, and 4 bases stayed unmatched. The CDR3 is 15 residues long. Per the germline V gene, CDR1 is LGHDT and CDR2 is YNNKEL (reference sequence). The CDR3 loop reads CASSQTGAPTDTQYF. DNA of the CDR3: TGTGCCAGCAGCCAGACAGGGGCTCCCACAGATACGCAGTATTTT.

This clonotype showed up just a few times. CDR3 in DNA: TGTGCCAGCAGTTACTCGTCCCGGGCGGACAATGAGCAGTTCTTC. This codes for CASSYSSRADNEQFF. This sequence joins TRBV6-6 and TRBJ2-1; D unclear. Trimming shortened V by 0 bases and J by 5 bases, and 11 bases separated the two germline ends. Germline CDR1 and CDR2: MNHNY and SVGAGI (reference sequence). The CDR3 is 15 residues long.

To note about this clonotype: With a much larger clone just one base away, this may be a read error. V is TRBV7-2 and J is TRBJ1-4; no clear D gene. This CDR3 region has 15 residues. In germline, CDR1 is SGHTA, CDR2 FQGNSA. The CDR3 protein is CAGSLKFGANEKLFF. CDR3 DNA: TGTGCCGGCAGCTTAAAGTTTGGAGCTAATGAAAAACTGTTTTTT.

This clonotype was detected many times. The chain is built from TRBV3-1 and TRBJ2-1; D is perhaps TRBD1 (5 bases). Germline CDR1 reads LGHDT; CDR2 reads YNNKEL (reference sequence). The CDR3 covers 13 residues. The germline V and J ends were trimmed by 0 bases and 10 bases, with 10 bases remaining between them. In DNA, the CDR3 is TGTGCCAGCAGCCAAGACAGGGTTATCGAGCAGTTCTTC. This sequence encodes CASSQDRVIEQFF.

This clonotype was observed a few times. The chain joins TRBV2 to TRBJ1-5, with no clear D. Trimming pared 9 bases from V and 1 base from J, leaving 10 bases between. The length of the CDR3 is 13 residues. Germline assignment: CDR1 SNHLY and CDR2 FYNNEI. CDR3: CASQGWSNQPQHF. As DNA, the CDR3 is TGTGCCAGTCAAGGGTGGAGCAATCAGCCCCAGCATTTT.

This clonotype was recorded at least ten times. The chain joins TRBV29-1 to TRBJ1-1, with TRBD1 identical over 10 bases. Trimming at V came to 3 bases and at J to 5 bases, leaving 6 bases not matched to a gene. The CDR3 totals 14 residues. Germline V gives CDR1 SQVTM, CDR2 ANQGSEA. CDR3 amino acids: CSVDETGGRTEAFF. Here the CDR3 DNA reads TGCAGCGTTGATGAGACAGGGGGCCGAACTGAAGCTTTCTTT.

This clonotype has more than one count but fewer than ten. The chain has TRBV28 and TRBJ1-5; maybe TRBD1 (5 bases). V gave up 5 bases and J gave up 1 base, with 15 bases separating them. Germline assignment: CDR1 MDHEN and CDR2 SYDVKM. The length of the CDR3 is 16 residues. The CDR3 sequence is CASSVARVRSNQPQHF. The CDR3 DNA is TGTGCCAGCAGTGTCGCCAGGGTGCGGAGCAATCAGCCCCAGCATTTT.

This clonotype was seen more than once but under ten times. The V and J genes are TRBV18 and TRBJ1-4; D not certain. Germline CDR1 reads KGHSH; CDR2 reads LQKENI. V was clipped by 0 bases and J by 6 bases, with 5 bases between them. CDR3 length: 13 residues. The CDR3 loop is CASSPPGYEKLFF. DNA for the CDR3: TGTGCCAGCTCACCACCGGGGTATGAAAAACTGTTTTTT.

This clonotype was found many times. The rearrangement uses TRBV6-2 or TRBV6-3 and TRBJ2-1; TRBD1 matches at 7 bases. The germline gives CDR1 MNHEY, CDR2 SVGEGT. The ends lost 0 bases at V and 0 bases at J; junction bases unmatched: 8. This CDR3 contains 18 residues. CDR3 amino acids: CASSYSNIQGVSYNEQFF. CDR3 sequence (DNA): TGTGCCAGCAGTTACTCGAATATCCAGGGGGTCTCCTACAATGAGCAGTTCTTC.

This clonotype was counted only a few times. The chain links TRBV14 to TRBJ2-1; perhaps TRBD1 as D (6 bases). The germline gives CDR1 SGHDN, CDR2 FVKESK. The CDR3 runs to 15 residues. The ends were cut back, 4 bases at V and 4 bases at J, with 14 bases in the middle. CDR3: CASSLGTTRYNEQFF. CDR3 sequence (DNA): TGTGCCAGCAGCCTAGGGACAACCAGATACAATGAGCAGTTCTTC.

The chain couples TRBV6-2 or TRBV6-3 to TRBJ2-3; 8 positions agree with TRBD1. The CDR3 contains 15 residues. Germline trimming cut 5 bases from V and 2 bases from J; bases unmatched to any gene: 6. CDR1 MNHEY and CDR2 SVGEGT come from the germline V gene. In nucleotides, the CDR3 is TGTGCCAGCAGTGAACCGGGACAGGCCACAGATACGCAGTATTTT. It yields the protein CASSEPGQATDTQYF.

This chain connects TRBV7-8 to TRBJ1-1, with TRBD1 matching over 9 bases. The V gene end was trimmed by 9 bases and the J gene end by 5 bases; junction bases not matched to a gene: 19. The CDR3 length is 17 residues. Germline CDR1 is SGHVS and CDR2 is FQNEAQ. This CDR3 is CASTGGRMIGERTEAFF. The CDR3 DNA follows: TGTGCCAGTACAGGGGGCCGAATGATCGGCGAACGGACTGAAGCTTTCTTT.

The table lists this clonotype with a few counts. This chain uses TRBV20-1 with TRBJ1-6; no reliable D call. V lost 1 base and J 8 bases, leaving 12 bases between the germline ends. Germline assignment: CDR1 DFQATT and CDR2 SNEGSKA (reference sequence). The CDR3 totals 14 residues. The CDR3 loop is CSARGGLSYSPLHF. For the CDR3, the DNA is TGCAGTGCTAGAGGCGGCCTGAGCTATTCACCCCTCCACTTT.

This clonotype was found many times. The chain employs TRBV20-1 and TRBJ2-2, with 9 bases identical to TRBD1. Losses at the gene ends were 6 bases for V and 6 bases for J; bases not matched to a gene: 14. Germline V gene lookup returns CDR1 DFQATT and CDR2 SNEGSKA (reference sequence). The CDR3 sequence is 16 residues long. The CDR3 nucleotides are TGCAGTGCCAGGAGCTGGACAGGGGTGGGCGCCGGGGAGCTGTTTTTT. It codes for CSARSWTGVGAGELFF.

The sample holds many counts of this clonotype. The chain is built from TRBV28 and TRBJ2-6; a weak D match, TRBD2 (5 bases). The CDR3 runs 20 residues. Per the germline V gene, CDR1 is MDHEN and CDR2 is SYDVKM. Trimming cost V 5 bases and J 0 bases, with 23 bases left between them. The CDR3, as DNA: TGTGCCAGCAGTCGTCCCCGGGGTCCCTACCTCTCCTCTGGGGCCAACGTCCTGACTTTC. Amino acid sequence: CASSRPRGPYLSSGANVLTF.

This clonotype was seen a handful of times. The V gene is TRBV7-2, the J gene TRBJ2-1; 7 bases line up with TRBD1. CDR3 size: 14 residues. Unmatched junction bases numbered 7, after V lost 4 bases and J lost 7 bases. Germline values: CDR1 SGHTA, CDR2 FQGNSA. CDR3 in DNA: TGTGCCAGCAGCTCCAGGACAGGATCAAATGAGCAGTTCTTC. It encodes CASSSRTGSNEQFF.

This clonotype was seen many times. CDR3 protein: CASSLGGDTQYF. The CDR3 region has the DNA TGTGCCAGCAGTTTAGGAGGGGATACGCAGTATTTT. The chain carries TRBV12-3 or TRBV12-4 and TRBJ2-3, with a possible D match to TRBD2 (5 bases). This CDR3 is built from 12 residues. The V gene lost 1 base and the J gene lost 6 bases, with 5 bases spanning the gap.

Concerning this clonotype: A read error may explain this, as a much larger clone is one base away. V usage is TRBV20-1 and J usage is TRBJ1-1; 8 bases match TRBD1. The CDR3 sequence is 13 residues long. The germline gives CDR1 DFQATT, CDR2 SNEGSKA (reference sequence). The chain's CDR3 is CSAIQGAGTEASF. The CDR3 bases are TGCAGTGCTATTCAGGGGGCTGGGACTGAAGCTTCCTTT.

This clonotype showed up many times. The chain is built from TRBV27 and TRBJ1-3; D uncertain. This CDR3 has 14 residues. The germline V gene encodes CDR1 MNHEY and CDR2 SMNVEV (reference sequence). V was trimmed by 4 bases and J by 0 bases, leaving 7 bases between them. The chain's CDR3 is CASSSGSSGNTIYF. CDR3 coding DNA: TGTGCCAGCAGTTCAGGTTCCTCTGGAAACACCATATATTTT.

Ten or more counts support this clonotype. The chain couples TRBV20-1 to TRBJ2-3, with 7 nucleotides matching TRBD2. There are 15 residues in the CDR3. From germline, CDR1 is DFQATT and CDR2 SNEGSKA (reference sequence). J lost 0 bases, V lost 3 bases, and 6 bases had no gene match. CDR3 region: CSARRAGTSTDTQYF. Written as DNA, the CDR3 is TGCAGTGCTAGGCGAGCGGGGACTAGCACAGATACGCAGTATTTT.

This clonotype was detected only a few times. The chain employs TRBV27 and TRBJ2-7; D is possibly TRBD1 (6 bases). V was cut by 5 bases and J by 3 bases, with 14 bases left in between. CDR3 length: 14 amino acids. Per the germline V gene, CDR1 is MNHEY and CDR2 is SMNVEV (reference sequence). The CDR3: CASSQQGCGYEQYF. The CDR3 coding sequence is TGTGCCAGCAGTCAACAGGGTTGTGGCTACGAGCAGTACTTC.

This clonotype has a count of ten or more. This rearrangement joins TRBV25-1 to TRBJ2-3; 11 bases fit TRBD1. J was trimmed by 4 bases and V by 1 base; bases with no gene match: 4. Germline values: CDR1 MGHDK, CDR2 SYGVNS. This CDR3 comprises 16 residues. The CDR3 coding sequence is TGTGCCAGCAGTGAATTAAGGACAGGGGGCCCAGATACGCAGTATTTT. It yields the protein CASSELRTGGPDTQYF.

The V gene is TRBV6-6, the J gene TRBJ2-1; no reliable D call. V lost 2 bases and J lost 8, with 7 bases in between. In germline, CDR1 is MNHNY, CDR2 SVGAGI (reference sequence). The CDR3 length is 12 residues. The CDR3 sequence is CASSYVSDEQFF. In DNA, the CDR3 is TGTGCCAGCAGTTACGTGAGCGATGAGCAGTTCTTC.

In this sample, this clonotype turned up a few times. The V gene is TRBV12-3 or TRBV12-4, the J gene TRBJ1-5; the D is unclear. The CDR3 covers 14 residues. The V end was cut by 8 bases, the J end by 4 bases, with 15 bases between. CDR3 DNA sequence: TGTGCCAGCCTGAGTGGAGGGTTTAATCAGCCCCAGCATTTT. Its protein product is CASLSGGFNQPQHF.

A few counts support this clonotype. The V gene is TRBV4-1, the J gene TRBJ2-1, with 9 bases fitting TRBD2. J gave up 5 bases and V 6 bases, and 8 bases lay outside the gene matches. This CDR3 has 15 residues. CDR1 is MGHRA, CDR2 YSYEKL, per germline. CDR3 protein: CASRPSGATHNEQFF. The CDR3 bases are TGCGCCAGCAGGCCTAGCGGGGCAACCCACAATGAGCAGTTCTTC.